This T cell receptor beta chain is from a study of CD8+ T cells in alopecia areata. About the research overall: Once tofacitinib had been taken for 6 to 18 months, 6 months off drug followed. Treated patients' severity was scored by percentage of affected scalp area.

Treatment reported: oral pan-JAK inhibitor, 5-10 mg twice daily. Separation by sorting yielded CD4+ and CD8+ T cells from PBMCs. CDR1 is ENHRY and CDR2 is SYGVKD in the germline V gene. This CDR3 contains 14 residues. Germline trimming cut 5 bases from V and 3 bases from J; bases unmatched to any gene: 5. Reverse transcription of extracted RNA yielded cDNA, which provided the sequencing template. Sequenced by immunoSEQ multiplex PCR; TCRdb stores in-frame clones only, minus some. The table includes about 190,000 clones, under 70% detected once. A remark on this clone: Its antigen is as yet unknown.

Overall study results and limits: Numerous expanded lesional clones remained in scalp and blood during tofacitinib.

The genes are TRBV10-3 and TRBJ2-7; 9 nucleotides match TRBD1. The sample was CD4+ T cells sorted from blood, taken at week 4, from a patient treated with tofacitinib. The receptor was derived from a human donor with alopecia areata. Here the CDR3 reads CAISRTGEIYEQYF. The CDR3 coding sequence is TGTGCCATCAGTCGGACAGGGGAAATCTACGAGCAGTACTTC.